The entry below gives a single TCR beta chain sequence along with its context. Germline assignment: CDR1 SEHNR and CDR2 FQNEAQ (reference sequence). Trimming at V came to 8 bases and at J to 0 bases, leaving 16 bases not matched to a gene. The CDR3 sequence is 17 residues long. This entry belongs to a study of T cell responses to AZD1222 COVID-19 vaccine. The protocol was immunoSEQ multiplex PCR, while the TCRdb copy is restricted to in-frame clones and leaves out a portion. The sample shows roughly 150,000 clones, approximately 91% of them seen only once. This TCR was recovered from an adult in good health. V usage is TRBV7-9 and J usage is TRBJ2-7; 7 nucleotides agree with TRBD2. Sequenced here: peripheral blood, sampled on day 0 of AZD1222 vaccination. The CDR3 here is CASAGGLAAPSSYEQYF. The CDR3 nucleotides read TGTGCCAGCGCCGGTGGGCTAGCGGCGCCGAGCTCCTACGAGCAGTACTTC.